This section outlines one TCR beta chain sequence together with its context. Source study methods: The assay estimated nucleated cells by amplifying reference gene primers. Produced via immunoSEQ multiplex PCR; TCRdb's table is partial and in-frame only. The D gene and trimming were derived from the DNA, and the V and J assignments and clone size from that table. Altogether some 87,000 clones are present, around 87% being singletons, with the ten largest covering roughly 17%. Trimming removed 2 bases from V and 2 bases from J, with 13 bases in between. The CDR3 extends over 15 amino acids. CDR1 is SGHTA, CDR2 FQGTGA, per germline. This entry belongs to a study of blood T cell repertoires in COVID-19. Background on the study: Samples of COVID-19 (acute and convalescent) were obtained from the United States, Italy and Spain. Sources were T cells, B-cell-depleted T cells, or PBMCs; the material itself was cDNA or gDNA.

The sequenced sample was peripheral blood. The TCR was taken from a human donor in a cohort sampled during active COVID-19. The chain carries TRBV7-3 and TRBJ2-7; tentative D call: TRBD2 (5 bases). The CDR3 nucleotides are TGTGCCAGCAGCTTATCTGTCGGGAAACCCTACGAGCAGTACTTC. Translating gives CASSLSVGKPYEQYF.